The subject of this entry is one T cell receptor (beta chain). This clone's antigen is unknown. No per-base quality is available; no much larger clone lies one base away. This record belongs to a study of cytomegalovirus exposure and HLA in healthy donors (dated by TCRdb to 2015 to 2018). Broadly, across the study: An earlier analysis of fewer than 750 of the donors reported 276 Gb of sequence data and 117 million unique TCR beta sequences obtained from about 179 million T cells. Donor age, sex, ethnicity and CMV serostatus were compiled alongside the repertoire data. The genetic ancestry cluster associated with self-reported Caucasian donors included about four fifths of the 398 genotyped donors. The T cell repertoires of 670 or so subjects were profiled by immunosequencing and related to cytomegalovirus serostatus. Rather than drawing on any new phenotypic data, the later analysis identified candidate immune exposures from TCR beta sequences and the way those sequences occurred across donors. The number of typed donors differed by locus: roughly 629-630 for A, B, C, DRB1 and DQB1; 522 for DQA1; 600 to 610 for DPA1; and some 470 for DPB1. Roughly 300 gigabases of sequencing data and approximately 93 million unique TCR sequences were included in an early release covering over 600 HLA-typed donors. Across around 400 genotyped donors of the cohort, an average of about 220,000 unique TCR beta nucleotide sequences per donor were sequenced, and approximately 19% of those sequences were non-productive. Four to six DR-DQ haplotypes were handled as single units for association and clustering, since linkage in the cohort was strong. HLA typing covered class I and class II loci at four-digit resolution. An earlier analysis of several hundred of the donors used high-throughput TCR beta sequencing to judge whether each TCR beta V gene segment behaved as functional or pseudogenic. A later analysis re-examined previously published TCR beta repertoires from roughly 650 donors and added high-resolution HLA genotyping to investigate patterns of TCR occurrence. Genome-wide SNP genotypes for about three fifths of the roughly 700 donors were used in a later genetic analysis, which treated that subset as a discovery cohort. The study was designed to test whether signatures of past pathogen exposure could be identified by cataloging public T cell receptors. Every repertoire in the discovery cohort had been generated on one and the same sequencing platform. To predict cytomegalovirus infection status, the study combined high-throughput TCR immunosequencing, statistical association of individual TCRs with disease status, and machine learning. A separate validation cohort of more than 100 different subjects was used in addition to the approximately 640-subject first cohort. Findings and caveats that apply to the study as a whole: The authors suggested that the approach could potentially be generalized to other disease states and immunological phenotypes. A later analysis reported that several top co-occurrence clusters appeared linked to parvovirus B19, influenza, CMV and Epstein-Barr virus. Compared with equally common non-associated chains, HLA-associated TCR beta chains in a later analysis were more clonally expanded and had lower generation probabilities. Linkage disequilibrium might explain the correlated functional status among segregating V segments, but an unknown experimental factor could not be excluded. Most TCR sequences were seen in very few donors, while some public TCRs were found in many individuals. In vitro tests confirmed that three of the cytomegalovirus-associated TCR beta chains recognize cytomegalovirus antigens. According to a later analysis, most CMV-associated TCR beta chains appeared to be HLA-restricted, and the HLA associations seemed to be driven largely by CMV exposure. Only TCR beta chains were sequenced in this cohort, and the absence of alpha or paired-chain data limited detectable features. An association between a missense DCLRE1C variant and V-gene and J-gene trimming of TCR beta chains was found in a later genetic analysis and replicated in an independent cohort. Strong co-occurrence of HLA alleles, especially DR and DQ, made assigning TCR associations to individual alleles difficult. Because HLA typing was unavailable for some donors at each locus, only the typed subset was used in association tests. The sequencing pipeline was judged likely to have produced a cluster of highly shared sequence variants as a technical artifact. The classifier was reported to diagnose cytomegalovirus status with high specificity and sensitivity in both the original cohort and the validation cohort. The only immune exposure information available for the cohort was CMV serostatus. A further reported finding was that TCR beta sequences accurately predicted the HLA-A and HLA-B alleles for most subjects in the first cohort. The presence/absence analyses assumed that sequencing depth was roughly uniform across donors, and that assumption may not be true. Approximately 18 rarely observed V segments, including chromosome 9 orphons, were excluded from the earlier analysis of approximately 600 of the donors because counts were too low. Compared with the 666-donor mean, donors in an Asian-associated ancestry cluster had fewer N-insertions in productive TCRs, according to a later genetic analysis. A later analysis associated 16,951 TCR beta sequences with specific HLA alleles at a false discovery rate of 0.05. The study listed 164 TCR beta chains as associated with cytomegalovirus. In a later analysis, the rate of TCR association differed among HLA loci, with DRB1 alleles having the most associated TCRs and HLA-C alleles having the fewest. Broadly in line with IMGT annotations, most TCR beta V segments showed up in productive rearrangements about 90% or about 30% of the time in an earlier analysis of 450 to 750 of the donors. Because the 87-base-pair reads could not distinguish some IMGT-functional V segments, including TRBV6-2 and TRBV6-3, those segments were excluded.

The cohort comprised some 730 healthy bone marrow donors. Cohort members were all nominally healthy when sampled, although unrecorded immune exposures were likely present. The donor was CMV seropositive and was included in the group of 300 or so seropositive cohort members. Every donor gave a peripheral blood sample, and the peripheral blood mononuclear cells from that sample were used for TCR beta sequencing. Genomic DNA extraction from the blood cell samples was performed with the Qiagen DNeasy Blood Extraction Kit. Trimmed from V: 2 bases; trimmed from J: 6 bases; junction bases lacking a gene match: 4. CDR1 MNHEY and CDR2 SVGAGI were looked up in the germline V gene. The CDR3 goes from the cysteine to the phenylalanine over 14 residues. Of all the DNA, just the CDR3 is kept, 42 bases in frame from base 1. Receptor amplification or capture employed the immunoSEQ multiplex PCR assay. A mixture of 60 forward primers for TCR Vbeta segments and 13 reverse primers for TCR Jbeta segments was used in the multiplex PCR. Amplification of the CDR3 region of rearranged TCR beta genes was performed with a multiplex PCR assay on genomic DNA. The amplified TCR beta libraries were sequenced on the Illumina HiSeq System as 87-base-pair reads. In the source study's methods: A later analysis tallied 75 million to 85 million unique TCR beta chains across the 666 repertoires, and approximately 9.9 million of those chains were shared by two or more donors. Raw reads were error-corrected and collapsed into unique sequences with a nearest-neighbor algorithm that merged closely related sequences to remove PCR and sequencing errors. To assign V, D and J gene segments, CDR3 sequences were aligned to IMGT reference sequences. For a sequence to be retained, a match of at least six nucleotides to both a V gene segment and a J gene segment was required. A rearrangement counted as productive if the CDR3 had no stop codons and remained in frame with V and J, and every other rearrangement counted as non-productive. CDR3 was defined by IMGT convention, running from the second conserved V-encoded cysteine to the conserved J-encoded phenylalanine. In an earlier analysis of 587 of the donors, sequences lacking an unambiguous match to a single V gene segment were excluded. An earlier analysis of a few hundred of the donors called V segments functional above 56.7% productive rearrangements and segregating when the between-donor standard deviation exceeded 5%. A statistical classification framework was built to diagnose cytomegalovirus status from the catalog of TCR beta chain sequences. In a later analysis, V and J genes were assigned by comparing TCR nucleotide sequences against IMGT/GENE-DB human TR gene sequences. The TCRdist pipeline was used in a later analysis to assign CDR3 sequences and most-parsimonious VDJ recombination scenarios. In a later analysis, each TCR beta chain was defined by its CDR3 amino acid sequence together with its V-gene family, and reads lacking a unique V-gene family were excluded. To address suspected cross-contamination and a sequencing artifact, a later analysis removed 592 highly shared, low-generation-probability nucleotide sequences. In a later analysis, a clonal expansion index was calculated for each public chain from normalized within-repertoire ranks of inferred template counts. In a later analysis, generation probabilities were computed with a VDJ recombination model fitted to out-of-frame rearrangements, and the resulting probabilities were checked against IGoR. Hypergeometric tests were used in a later analysis to score TCR-TCR, TCR-HLA and TCR-CMV co-occurrence, with a repertoire-size bias correction applied to the TCR pairs. False discovery rates were estimated in a later analysis by permuting HLA or CMV assignments 20 times. A later analysis grouped co-occurring TCRs with DBSCAN, adding TCRdist sequence similarity when clustering within HLA-allele-positive subsets. For co-occurrence clustering, repertoires with fewer than 30,000 or more than 120,000 public chains were excluded, along with four to six repertoires with anomalous nucleotide sharing. This immuneACCESS table, as held by TCRdb, lists in-frame sequences with V and J called but not all clones. Of the missing ones, under half trace to an unresolved V gene in checked studies; the others have no known cause. Clone size and V and J calls were adopted from that table, with D and trimming inferred from the DNA. This sample lists 250,000 to 350,000 clones; about nine tenths were detected once. The biggest ten clones account for 3% to 4% of the sample.

The chain uses TRBV6-5 and TRBJ2-7; TRBD1 matches 10 bases in the middle. The source material was PBMCs. This TCR came from a man in his forties in good health and CMV-seropositive. The CDR3 protein sequence reads: CASSYGTGESEQYF. DNA sequence: TGTGCCAGCAGTTACGGGACAGGGGAATCCGAGCAGTACTTC.